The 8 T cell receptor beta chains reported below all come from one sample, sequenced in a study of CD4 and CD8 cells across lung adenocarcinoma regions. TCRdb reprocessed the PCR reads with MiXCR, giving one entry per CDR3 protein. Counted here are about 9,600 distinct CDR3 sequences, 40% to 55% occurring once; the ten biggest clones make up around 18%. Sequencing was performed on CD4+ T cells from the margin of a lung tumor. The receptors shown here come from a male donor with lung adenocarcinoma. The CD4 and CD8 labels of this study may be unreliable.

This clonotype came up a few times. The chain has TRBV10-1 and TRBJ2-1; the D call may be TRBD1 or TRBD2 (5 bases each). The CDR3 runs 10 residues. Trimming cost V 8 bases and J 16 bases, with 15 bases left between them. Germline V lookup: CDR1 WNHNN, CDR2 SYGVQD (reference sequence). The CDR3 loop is CASPPGRLFF. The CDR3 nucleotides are TGCGCCAGCCCACCGGGACGGTTATTCTTC.

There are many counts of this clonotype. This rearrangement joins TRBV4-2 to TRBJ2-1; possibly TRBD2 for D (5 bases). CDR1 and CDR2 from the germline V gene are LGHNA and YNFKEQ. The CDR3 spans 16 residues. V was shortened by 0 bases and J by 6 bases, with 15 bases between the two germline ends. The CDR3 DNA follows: TGTGCCAGCAGCCAAGATATTTCCGGGATTGGCAATGAGCAGTTCTTC. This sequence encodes CASSQDISGIGNEQFF.

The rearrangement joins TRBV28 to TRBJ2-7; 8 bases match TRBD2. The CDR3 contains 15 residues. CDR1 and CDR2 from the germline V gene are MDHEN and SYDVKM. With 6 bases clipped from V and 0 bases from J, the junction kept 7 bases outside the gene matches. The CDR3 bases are TGTGCCAGCAGCACTAGCGGTCTAAGCTCCTACGAGCAGTACTTC. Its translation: CASSTSGLSSYEQYF.

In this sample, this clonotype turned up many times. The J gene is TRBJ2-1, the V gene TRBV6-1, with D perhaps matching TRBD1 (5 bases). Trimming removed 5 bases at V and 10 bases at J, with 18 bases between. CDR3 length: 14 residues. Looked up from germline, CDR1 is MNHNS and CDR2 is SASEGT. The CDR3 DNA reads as TGTGCCAGCAGTCCCTGGCAGGGCCCCTACGAGCAGTTCTTC. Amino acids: CASSPWQGPYEQFF.

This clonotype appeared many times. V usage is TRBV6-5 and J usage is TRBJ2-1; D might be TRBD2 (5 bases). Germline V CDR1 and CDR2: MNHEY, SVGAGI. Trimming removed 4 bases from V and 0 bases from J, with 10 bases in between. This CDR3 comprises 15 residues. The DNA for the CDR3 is TGTGCCAGCAGTTTGGGCCGGGGCTCCTACAATGAGCAGTTCTTC. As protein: CASSLGRGSYNEQFF.

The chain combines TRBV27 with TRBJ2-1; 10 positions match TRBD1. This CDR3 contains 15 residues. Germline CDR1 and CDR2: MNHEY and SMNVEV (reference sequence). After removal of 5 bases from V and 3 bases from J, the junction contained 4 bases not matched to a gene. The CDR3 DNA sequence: TGTGCCAGCAGTACCGGGACAGGGGTCTACAATGAGCAGTTCTTC. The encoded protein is CASSTGTGVYNEQFF.

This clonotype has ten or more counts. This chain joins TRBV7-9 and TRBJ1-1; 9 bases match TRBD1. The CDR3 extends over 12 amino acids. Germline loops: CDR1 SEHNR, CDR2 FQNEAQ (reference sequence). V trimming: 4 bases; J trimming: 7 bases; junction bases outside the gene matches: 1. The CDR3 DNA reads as TGTGCCAGCAGCTCGGGACAGGGTGAAGCTTTCTTT. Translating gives CASSSGQGEAFF.

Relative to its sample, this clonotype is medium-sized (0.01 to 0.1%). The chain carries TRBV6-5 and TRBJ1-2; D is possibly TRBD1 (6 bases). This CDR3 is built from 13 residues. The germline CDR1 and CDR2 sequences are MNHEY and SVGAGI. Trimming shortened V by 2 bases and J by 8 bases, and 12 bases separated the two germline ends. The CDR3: CASSYGGPAGYTF. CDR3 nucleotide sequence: TGTGCCAGCAGTTACGGGGGGCCAGCGGGCTACACCTTC.